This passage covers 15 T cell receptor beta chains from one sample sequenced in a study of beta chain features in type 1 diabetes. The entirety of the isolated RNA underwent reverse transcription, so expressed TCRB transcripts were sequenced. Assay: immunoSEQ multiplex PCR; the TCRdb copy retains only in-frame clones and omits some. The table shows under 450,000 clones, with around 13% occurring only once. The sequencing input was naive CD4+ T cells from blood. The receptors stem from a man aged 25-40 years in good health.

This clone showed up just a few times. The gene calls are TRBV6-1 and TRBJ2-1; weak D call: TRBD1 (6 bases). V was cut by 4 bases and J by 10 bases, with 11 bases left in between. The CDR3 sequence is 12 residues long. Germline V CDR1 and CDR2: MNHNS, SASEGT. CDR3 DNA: TGTGCCAGCAGTGTAAACAGGGTGGAGCAGTTCTTC. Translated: CASSVNRVEQFF.

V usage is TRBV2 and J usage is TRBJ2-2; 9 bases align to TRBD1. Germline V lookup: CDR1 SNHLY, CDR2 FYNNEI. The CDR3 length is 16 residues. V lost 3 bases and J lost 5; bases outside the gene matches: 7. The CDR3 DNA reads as TGTGCCAGCAGTGAGTTGGAAGGACAGGGGACCGGGGAGCTGTTTTTT. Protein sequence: CASSELEGQGTGELFF.

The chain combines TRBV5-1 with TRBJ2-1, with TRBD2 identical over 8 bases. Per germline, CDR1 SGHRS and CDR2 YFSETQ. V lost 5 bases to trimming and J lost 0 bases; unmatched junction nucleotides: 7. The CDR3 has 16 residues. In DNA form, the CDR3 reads TGCGCCAGCAGTCAAGCGGGGGATAGCTCCTACAATGAGCAGTTCTTC. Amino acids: CASSQAGDSSYNEQFF.

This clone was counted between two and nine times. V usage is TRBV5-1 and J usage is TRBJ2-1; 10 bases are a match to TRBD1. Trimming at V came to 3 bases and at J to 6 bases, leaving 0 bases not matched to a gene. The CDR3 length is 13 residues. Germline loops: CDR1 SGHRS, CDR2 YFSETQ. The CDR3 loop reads CASSWTGGNEQFF. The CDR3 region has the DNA TGCGCCAGCAGCTGGACAGGGGGCAATGAGCAGTTCTTC.

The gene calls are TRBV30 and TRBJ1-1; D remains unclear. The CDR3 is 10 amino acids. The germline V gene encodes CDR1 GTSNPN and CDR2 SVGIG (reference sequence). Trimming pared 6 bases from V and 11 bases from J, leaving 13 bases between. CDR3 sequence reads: CACRLESAFF. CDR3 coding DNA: TGTGCCTGTCGGTTGGAGTCCGCTTTCTTT.

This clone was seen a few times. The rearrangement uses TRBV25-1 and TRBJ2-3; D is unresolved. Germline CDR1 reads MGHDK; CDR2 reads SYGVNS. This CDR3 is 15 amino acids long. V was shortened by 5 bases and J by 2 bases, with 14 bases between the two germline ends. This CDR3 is CASSYGGHVTDTQYF. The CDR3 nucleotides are TGTGCCAGCAGTTACGGCGGCCATGTCACAGATACGCAGTATTTT.

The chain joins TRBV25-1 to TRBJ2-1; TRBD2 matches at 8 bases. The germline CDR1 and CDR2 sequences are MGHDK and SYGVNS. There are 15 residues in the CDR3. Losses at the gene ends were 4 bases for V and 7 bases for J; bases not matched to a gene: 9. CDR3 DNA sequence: TGTGCCAGCAGTGTAGGCGGGGGGACCGGGAATGAGCAGTTCTTC. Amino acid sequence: CASSVGGGTGNEQFF. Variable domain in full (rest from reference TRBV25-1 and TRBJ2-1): EADIYQTPRYLVIGTGKKITLECSQTMGHDKMYWYQQDPGMELHLIHYSYGVNSTEKGDLSSESTVSRIRTEHFPLTLESARPSHTSQYLCASSVGGGTGNEQFFGPGTRLTVL.

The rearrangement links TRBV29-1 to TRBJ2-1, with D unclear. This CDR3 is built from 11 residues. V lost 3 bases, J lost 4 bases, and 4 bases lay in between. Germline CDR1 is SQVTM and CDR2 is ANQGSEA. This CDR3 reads CSVDEYNEQFF. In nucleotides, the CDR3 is TGCAGCGTTGATGAGTACAATGAGCAGTTCTTC.

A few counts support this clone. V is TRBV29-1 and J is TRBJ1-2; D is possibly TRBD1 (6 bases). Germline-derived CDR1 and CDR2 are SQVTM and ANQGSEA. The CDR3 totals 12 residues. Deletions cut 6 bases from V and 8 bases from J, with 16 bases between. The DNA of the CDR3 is TGCAGCGTCCTACAGGGTATCGGGGGCTACACCTTC. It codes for CSVLQGIGGYTF.

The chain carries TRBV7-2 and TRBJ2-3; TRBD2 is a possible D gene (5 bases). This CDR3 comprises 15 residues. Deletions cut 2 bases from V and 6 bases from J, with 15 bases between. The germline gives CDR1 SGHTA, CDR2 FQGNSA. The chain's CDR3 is CASSLLRVVMDTQYF. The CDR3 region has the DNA TGTGCCAGCAGCTTATTGCGGGTGGTGATGGATACGCAGTATTTT.

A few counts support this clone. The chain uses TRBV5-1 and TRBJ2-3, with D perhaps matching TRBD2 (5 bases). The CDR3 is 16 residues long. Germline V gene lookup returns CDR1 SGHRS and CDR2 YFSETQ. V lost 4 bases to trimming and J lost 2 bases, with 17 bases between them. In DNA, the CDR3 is TGCGCCAGCAGCCAAAACCTGGACTCACACACAGATACGCAGTATTTT. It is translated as CASSQNLDSHTDTQYF.

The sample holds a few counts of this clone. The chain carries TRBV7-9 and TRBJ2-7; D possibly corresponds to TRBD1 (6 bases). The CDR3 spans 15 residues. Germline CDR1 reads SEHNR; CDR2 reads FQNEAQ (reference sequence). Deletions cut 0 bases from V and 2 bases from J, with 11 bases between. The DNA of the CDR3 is TGTGCCAGCAGCTTAGCGCACAGGGCACCCTACGAGCAGTACTTC. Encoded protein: CASSLAHRAPYEQYF.

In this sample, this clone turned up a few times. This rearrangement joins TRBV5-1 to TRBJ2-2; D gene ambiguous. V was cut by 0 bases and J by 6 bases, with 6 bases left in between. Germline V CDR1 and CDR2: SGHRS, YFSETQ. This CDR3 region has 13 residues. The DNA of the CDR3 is TGCGCCAGCAGCTTGGATGCTGCCGGGGAGCTGTTTTTT. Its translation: CASSLDAAGELFF. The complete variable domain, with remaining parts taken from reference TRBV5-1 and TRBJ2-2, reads KAGVTQTPRYLIKTRGQQVTLSCSPISGHRSVSWYQQTPGQGLQFLFEYFSETQRNKGNFPGRFSGRQFSNSRSEMNVSTLELGDSALYLCASSLDAAGELFFGEGSRLTVL.

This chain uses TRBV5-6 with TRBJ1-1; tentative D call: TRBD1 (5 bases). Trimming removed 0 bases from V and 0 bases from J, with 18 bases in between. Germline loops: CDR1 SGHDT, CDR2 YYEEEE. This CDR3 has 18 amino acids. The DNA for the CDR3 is TGTGCCAGCAGCTTGGCCCGGGACGGGGTTAACATGAACACTGAAGCTTTCTTT. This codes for CASSLARDGVNMNTEAFF.

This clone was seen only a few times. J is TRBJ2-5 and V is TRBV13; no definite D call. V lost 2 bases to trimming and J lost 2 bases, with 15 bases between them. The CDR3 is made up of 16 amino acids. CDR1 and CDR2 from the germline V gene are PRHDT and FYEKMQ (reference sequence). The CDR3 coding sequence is TGTGCCAGCAGCTTAACGGTAGATGGGGTTCAAGAGACCCAGTACTTC. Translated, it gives CASSLTVDGVQETQYF.